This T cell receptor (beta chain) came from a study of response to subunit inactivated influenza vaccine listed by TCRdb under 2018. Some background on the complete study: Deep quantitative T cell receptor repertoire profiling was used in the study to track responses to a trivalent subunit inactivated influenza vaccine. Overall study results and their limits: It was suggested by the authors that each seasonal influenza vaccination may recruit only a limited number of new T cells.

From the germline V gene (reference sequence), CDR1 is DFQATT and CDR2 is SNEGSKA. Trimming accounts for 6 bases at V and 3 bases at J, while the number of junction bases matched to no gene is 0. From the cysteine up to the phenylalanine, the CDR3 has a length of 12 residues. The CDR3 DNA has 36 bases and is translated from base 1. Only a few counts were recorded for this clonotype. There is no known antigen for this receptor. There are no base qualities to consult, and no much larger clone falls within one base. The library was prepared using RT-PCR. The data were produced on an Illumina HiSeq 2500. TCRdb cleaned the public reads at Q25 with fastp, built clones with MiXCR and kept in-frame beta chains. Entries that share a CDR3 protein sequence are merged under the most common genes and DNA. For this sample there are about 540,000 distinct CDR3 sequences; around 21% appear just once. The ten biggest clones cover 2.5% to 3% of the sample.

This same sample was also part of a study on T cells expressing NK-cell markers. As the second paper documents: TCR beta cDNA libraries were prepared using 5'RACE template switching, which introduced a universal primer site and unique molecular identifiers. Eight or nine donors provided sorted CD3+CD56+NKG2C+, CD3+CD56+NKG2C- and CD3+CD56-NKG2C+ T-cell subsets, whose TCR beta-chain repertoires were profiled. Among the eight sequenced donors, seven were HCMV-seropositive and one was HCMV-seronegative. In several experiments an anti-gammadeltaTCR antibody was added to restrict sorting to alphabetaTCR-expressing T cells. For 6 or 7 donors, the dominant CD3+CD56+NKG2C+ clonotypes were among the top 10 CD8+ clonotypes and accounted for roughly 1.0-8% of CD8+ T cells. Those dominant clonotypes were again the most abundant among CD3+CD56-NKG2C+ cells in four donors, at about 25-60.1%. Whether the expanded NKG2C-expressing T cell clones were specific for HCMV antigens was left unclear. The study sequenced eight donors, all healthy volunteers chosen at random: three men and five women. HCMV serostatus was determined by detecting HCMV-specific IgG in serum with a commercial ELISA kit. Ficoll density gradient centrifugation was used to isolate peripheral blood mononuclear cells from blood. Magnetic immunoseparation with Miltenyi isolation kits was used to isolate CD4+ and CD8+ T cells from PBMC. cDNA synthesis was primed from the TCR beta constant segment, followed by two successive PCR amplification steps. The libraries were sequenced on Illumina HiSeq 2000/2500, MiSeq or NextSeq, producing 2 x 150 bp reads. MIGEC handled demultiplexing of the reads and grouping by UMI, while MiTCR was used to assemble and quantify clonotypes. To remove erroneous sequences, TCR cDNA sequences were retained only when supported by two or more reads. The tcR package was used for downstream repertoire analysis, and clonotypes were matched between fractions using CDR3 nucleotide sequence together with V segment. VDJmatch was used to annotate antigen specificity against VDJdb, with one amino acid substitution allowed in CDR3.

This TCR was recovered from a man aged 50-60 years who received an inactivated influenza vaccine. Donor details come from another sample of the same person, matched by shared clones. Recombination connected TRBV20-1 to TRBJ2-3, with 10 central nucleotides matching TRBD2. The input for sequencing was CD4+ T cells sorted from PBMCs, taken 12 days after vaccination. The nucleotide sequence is TGCAGTGCACTAGCGGGAACAGATACGCAGTATTTT. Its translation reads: CSALAGTDTQYF.